One T cell receptor (beta chain) is described in this entry. The treatment here: randomized to nivolumab then ipilimumab (arm A) or the reverse (arm B). None of the patients previously received DNA-damaging chemotherapy. Live CD3+CD8+ CD19− CD56− cells were sorted from PBMCs. This entry belongs to a study of sequential checkpoint blockade in melanoma. Study-level background: Each arm's sequence ended with maintenance nivolumab.

Germline values: CDR1 LNHNV, CDR2 YYDKDF (reference sequence). V was pared by 3 bases and J by 7 bases, with 13 bases of the junction left unmatched. This CDR3 is built from 16 residues. Libraries were prepared by immunoSEQ multiplex PCR; TCRdb keeps only in-frame clonotypes and omits some of them. Here the sample spans roughly 12,000 clones, around 67% being singletons. The chain has TRBV15 and TRBJ2-3, with 7 nucleotides matching TRBD2. This TCR was sampled from a human donor with melanoma. The sequenced sample was CD8+ T cells sorted from blood (inferred from file names), obtained from a patient given nivolumab and ipilimumab in sequence. The chain's CDR3 is CATSRPPRGSFYTQYF. CDR3 coding DNA: TGTGCCACCAGCAGGCCACCACGCGGGAGTTTCTATACGCAGTATTTT.